These 14 T cell receptor beta chains share one sample of origin, sequenced in a study of T cell responses to AZD1222 COVID-19 vaccine. The repertoire was sequenced with immunoSEQ multiplex PCR; TCRdb's copy has only in-frame clones and lacks some. Here the sample spans some 150,000 clones, 90% to 95% being singletons. The sequences come from peripheral blood, collected on day 0 of AZD1222 vaccination. The origin of the receptors is an adult in good health.

This chain connects TRBV19 to TRBJ2-2, with 12 nucleotides matching TRBD1. The CDR3 extends over 17 amino acids. The germline gives CDR1 LNHDA, CDR2 SQIVND (reference sequence). With V trimmed by 5 bases and J by 2 bases, 6 bases remained unmatched. The CDR3 bases are TGTGCCAGTAGTCTCCGGGACAGGGGGCCAAACACCGGGGAGCTGTTTTTT. Its translation is CASSLRDRGPNTGELFF.

CDR3 coding DNA: TGTGCCAGCAGCTTGGTTACGGACACTGAAGCTTTCTTT. Protein product: CASSLVTDTEAFF. The J gene is TRBJ1-1, the V gene TRBV5-4; D is ambiguous. The CDR3 has 13 residues. Germline V CDR1 and CDR2: SGHNT, YYREEE (reference sequence). The V and J ends lost 0 bases and 3 bases respectively, with 6 bases between them.

V and J are TRBV28 and TRBJ1-1; D is ambiguous. Germline V CDR1 and CDR2: MDHEN, SYDVKM. This CDR3 has 16 amino acids. Trimming pared 4 bases from V and 4 bases from J, leaving 19 bases between. The CDR3 coding sequence is TGTGCCAGCAGTTCTCCCCTCCGCGGTATGGGCACTGAAGCTTTCTTT. Protein: CASSSPLRGMGTEAFF.

J is TRBJ1-1 and V is TRBV5-1; D gene unclear. V lost 5 bases and J lost 5, with 10 bases in between. This CDR3 has 12 residues. Germline values: CDR1 SGHRS, CDR2 YFSETQ. The CDR3 reads CASRAGRTEAFF. The CDR3 DNA reads TGCGCCAGCAGGGCCGGAAGGACTGAAGCTTTCTTT.

This clone has only one observation. This CDR3 is CASSSTQETQYF. CDR3 in DNA: TGTGCCAGCAGTTCCACTCAAGAGACCCAGTACTTC. This chain connects TRBV12-3 or TRBV12-4 to TRBJ2-5; D unclear. The CDR3 consists of 12 residues. Trimming removed 4 bases at V and 2 bases at J, with 5 bases between.

The V and J genes are TRBV20-1 and TRBJ2-2; D is uncertain. Germline V CDR1 and CDR2: DFQATT, SNEGSKA (reference sequence). There are 14 residues in the CDR3. Trimming removed 3 bases at V and 0 bases at J, with 8 bases between. In nucleotides, the CDR3 is TGCAGTGCTAGTCAGGCGACGAACACCGGGGAGCTGTTTTTT. Translation gives CSASQATNTGELFF.

This chain connects TRBV20-1 to TRBJ2-1; D is ambiguous. Trimming shortened V by 2 bases and J by 4 bases, and 3 bases separated the two germline ends. CDR3 length: 11 amino acids. Germline V CDR1 and CDR2: DFQATT, SNEGSKA (reference sequence). The CDR3, as DNA: TGCAGTGCTAGACCATACAATGAGCAGTTCTTC. It yields the protein CSARPYNEQFF.

This chain joins TRBV15 and TRBJ1-1; no reliable D call. Trimming took 0 bases from V and 1 from J, leaving 9 bases between them. The length of the CDR3 is 15 residues. The germline V gene has CDR1 LNHNV and CDR2 YYDKDF (reference sequence). CDR3 bases: TGTGCCACCAGCAGAGATGGTAGGGAGAACACTGAAGCTTTCTTT. Translated, it gives CATSRDGRENTEAFF. Full variable domain (outside the CDR3, taken from reference TRBV15 and TRBJ1-1): DAMVIQNPRYQVTQFGKPVTLSCSQTLNHNVMYWYQQKSSQAPKLLFHYYDKDFNNEADTPDNFQSRRPNTSFCFLDIRSPGLGDTAMYLCATSRDGRENTEAFFGQGTRLTVV.

The V call is TRBV5-1, the J call TRBJ1-2, with D unclear. The V gene lost 0 bases and the J gene lost 4 bases, with 7 bases spanning the gap. CDR3 length equals 13 residues. Germline CDR1 SGHRS, CDR2 YFSETQ. The CDR3 region has the DNA TGCGCCAGCAGCTTGGAGAGCAGCTATGGCTACACCTTC. Protein: CASSLESSYGYTF. The entire variable domain, with the rest obtained from reference TRBV5-1 and TRBJ1-2, is as follows: KAGVTQTPRYLIKTRGQQVTLSCSPISGHRSVSWYQQTPGQGLQFLFEYFSETQRNKGNFPGRFSGRQFSNSRSEMNVSTLELGDSALYLCASSLESSYGYTFGSGTRLTVV.

This chain connects TRBV15 to TRBJ1-2; D is uncertain. Between the trimmed V and J ends, which lost 0 bases and 4 bases, there was a span of 6 bases. Germline CDR1 is LNHNV and CDR2 is YYDKDF (reference sequence). This CDR3 contains 13 residues. CDR3 nucleotides: TGTGCCACCAGCAGAGACGGGTCCTATGGCTACACCTTC. Translated, it gives CATSRDGSYGYTF.

V usage is TRBV11-2 and J usage is TRBJ2-5, with unresolved D. Germline V lookup: CDR1 SGHAT, CDR2 FQNNGV. The V and J ends lost 1 base and 2 bases respectively, with 2 bases between them. This CDR3 region has 12 residues. CDR3 residues: CASSLVQETQYF. The CDR3 DNA reads TGTGCCAGCAGCTTAGTACAAGAGACCCAGTACTTC.

The gene calls are TRBV5-4 and TRBJ1-4, with 7 nucleotides matching TRBD1. With V trimmed by 0 bases and J by 3 bases, 5 bases remained unmatched. Germline V gene data show CDR1 as SGHNT and CDR2 as YYREEE (reference sequence). The CDR3 is made up of 16 amino acids. CDR3 DNA: TGTGCCAGCAGCTTGGGCGAAGGGACAGCTAATGAAAAACTGTTTTTT. It yields the protein CASSLGEGTANEKLFF. Based on the CDR3 plus reference TRBV5-4 and TRBJ1-4, the full variable domain is ETGVTQSPTHLIKTRGQQVTLRCSSQSGHNTVSWYQQALGQGPQFIFQYYREEENGRGNFPPRFSGLQFPNYSSELNVNALELDDSALYLCASSLGEGTANEKLFFGSGTQLSVL.

This sequence joins TRBV5-1 and TRBJ1-2; possibly TRBD1 for D (6 bases). There are 17 residues in the CDR3. CDR1 SGHRS and CDR2 YFSETQ come from the germline V gene. V lost 1 base to trimming and J lost 7 bases, with 23 bases between them. CDR3 residues: CASSLLVPRQEFGGYTF. CDR3 in DNA: TGCGCCAGCAGCTTGTTAGTCCCGAGACAGGAATTCGGTGGCTACACCTTC.

A remark on this clone: Relative to the germline gene, one junction end is altered; a read error may explain this. The chain is built from TRBV10-3 and TRBJ1-2; the match to TRBD1 covers 11 bases. Per germline, CDR1 ENHRY and CDR2 SYGVKD. There are 13 residues in the CDR3. The CDR3 loop is CAITTGQGARLSF. CDR3 nucleotide sequence: TGTGCCATCACTACTGGACAGGGGGCCCGCCTATCCTTC.